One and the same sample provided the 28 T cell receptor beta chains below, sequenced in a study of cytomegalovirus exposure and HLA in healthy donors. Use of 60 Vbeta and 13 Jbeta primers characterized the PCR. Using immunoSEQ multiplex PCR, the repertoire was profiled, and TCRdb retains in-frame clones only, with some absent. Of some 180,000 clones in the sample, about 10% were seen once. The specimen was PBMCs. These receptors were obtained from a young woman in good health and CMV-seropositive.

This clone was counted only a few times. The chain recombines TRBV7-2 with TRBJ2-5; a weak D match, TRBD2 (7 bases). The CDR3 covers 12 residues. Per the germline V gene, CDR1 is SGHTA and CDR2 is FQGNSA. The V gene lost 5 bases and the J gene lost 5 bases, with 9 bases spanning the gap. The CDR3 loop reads CASSGGAETQYF. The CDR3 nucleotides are TGTGCCAGCAGCGGGGGGGCGGAGACCCAGTACTTC. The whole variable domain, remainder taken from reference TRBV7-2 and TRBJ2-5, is GAGVSQSPSNKVTEKGKDVELRCDPISGHTALYWYRQSLGQGLEFLIYFQGNSAPDKSGLPSDRFSAERTGGSVSTLTIQRTQQEDSAVYLCASSGGAETQYFGPGTRLLVL.

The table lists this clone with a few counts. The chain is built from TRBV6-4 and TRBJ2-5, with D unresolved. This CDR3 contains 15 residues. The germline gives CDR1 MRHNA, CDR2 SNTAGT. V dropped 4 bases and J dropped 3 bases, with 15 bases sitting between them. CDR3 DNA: TGTGCCAGCAGTGGAGATTTCGATTTGAAAGAGACCCAGTACTTC. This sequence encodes CASSGDFDLKETQYF.

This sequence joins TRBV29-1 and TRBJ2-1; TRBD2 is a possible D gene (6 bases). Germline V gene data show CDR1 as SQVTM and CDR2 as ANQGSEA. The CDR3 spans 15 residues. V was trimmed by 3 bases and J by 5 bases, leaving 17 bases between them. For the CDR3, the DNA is TGCAGCGTTGAGAAGGCCAGCGGGTATGACAATGAGCAGTTCTTC. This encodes CSVEKASGYDNEQFF.

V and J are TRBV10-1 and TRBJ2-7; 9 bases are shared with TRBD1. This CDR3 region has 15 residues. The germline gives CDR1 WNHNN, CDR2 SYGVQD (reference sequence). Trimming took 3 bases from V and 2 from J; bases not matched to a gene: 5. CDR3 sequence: CASSDPGTGTYEQYF. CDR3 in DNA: TGCGCCAGCAGTGACCCCGGGACAGGGACCTACGAGCAGTACTTC.

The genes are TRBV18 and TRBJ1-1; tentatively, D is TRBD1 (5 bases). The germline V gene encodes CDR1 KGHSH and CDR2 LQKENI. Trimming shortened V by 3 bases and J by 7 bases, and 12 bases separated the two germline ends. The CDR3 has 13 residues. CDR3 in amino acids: CASSPGRDGEAFF. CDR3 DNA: TGTGCCAGCTCACCGGGCAGGGATGGTGAAGCTTTCTTT.

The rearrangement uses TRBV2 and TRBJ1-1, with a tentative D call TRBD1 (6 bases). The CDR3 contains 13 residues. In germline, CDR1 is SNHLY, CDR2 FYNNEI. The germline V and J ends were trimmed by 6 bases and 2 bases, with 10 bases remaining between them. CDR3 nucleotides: TGTGCCAGCAGGGCACAGGGCAACACTGAAGCTTTCTTT. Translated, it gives CASRAQGNTEAFF.

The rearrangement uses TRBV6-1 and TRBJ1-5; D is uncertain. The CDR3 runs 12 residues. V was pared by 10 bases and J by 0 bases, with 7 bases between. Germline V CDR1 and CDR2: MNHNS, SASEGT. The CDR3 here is CAIGDSNQPQHF. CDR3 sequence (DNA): TGTGCCATCGGGGATAGCAATCAGCCCCAGCATTTT.

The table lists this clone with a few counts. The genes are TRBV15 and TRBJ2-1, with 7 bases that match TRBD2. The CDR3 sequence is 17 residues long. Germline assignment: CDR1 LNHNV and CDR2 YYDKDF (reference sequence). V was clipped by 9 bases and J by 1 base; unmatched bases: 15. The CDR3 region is CATSGKPGEGSYNEQFF. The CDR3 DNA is TGTGCCACAAGCGGGAAACCCGGGGAAGGTTCCTACAATGAGCAGTTCTTC.

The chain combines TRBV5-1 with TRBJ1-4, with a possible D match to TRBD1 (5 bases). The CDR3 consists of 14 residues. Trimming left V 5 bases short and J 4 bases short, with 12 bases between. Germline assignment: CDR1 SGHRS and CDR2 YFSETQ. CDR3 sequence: CASRAGTDNEKLFF. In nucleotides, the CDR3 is TGCGCCAGCAGGGCGGGGACGGATAATGAAAAACTGTTTTTT.

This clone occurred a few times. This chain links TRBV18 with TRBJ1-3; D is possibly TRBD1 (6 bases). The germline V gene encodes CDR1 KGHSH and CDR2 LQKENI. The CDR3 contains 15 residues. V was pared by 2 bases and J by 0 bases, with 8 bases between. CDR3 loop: CASSPRDISGNTIYF. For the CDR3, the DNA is TGTGCCAGCTCACCAAGGGACATCTCTGGAAACACCATATATTTT.

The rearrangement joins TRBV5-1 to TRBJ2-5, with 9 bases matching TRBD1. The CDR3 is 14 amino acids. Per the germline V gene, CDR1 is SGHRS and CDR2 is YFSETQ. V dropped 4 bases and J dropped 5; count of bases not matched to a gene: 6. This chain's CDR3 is CASSLQQGAETQYF. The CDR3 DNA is TGCGCCAGCAGCCTACAACAGGGGGCCGAGACCCAGTACTTC. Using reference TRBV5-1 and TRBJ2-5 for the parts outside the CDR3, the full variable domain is KAGVTQTPRYLIKTRGQQVTLSCSPISGHRSVSWYQQTPGQGLQFLFEYFSETQRNKGNFPGRFSGRQFSNSRSEMNVSTLELGDSALYLCASSLQQGAETQYFGPGTRLLVL.

The chain's CDR3 is CASSQDLRFGSGANVLTF. The CDR3 bases are TGCGCCAGCAGCCAAGATCTGCGTTTTGGCTCTGGGGCCAACGTCCTGACTTTC. The genes are TRBV4-1 and TRBJ2-6; D is undetermined. The V gene's germline CDR1 is MGHRA and CDR2 YSYEKL. The CDR3 has 18 amino acids. Trimming shortened V by 0 bases and J by 0 bases, and 12 bases separated the two germline ends.

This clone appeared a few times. CDR3 sequence (DNA): TGCGCCAGCAGCTTGGTGGCAGGTCCCCTCCTAGCGGAGAGGGGTGAGCAGTTCTTC. Residues: CASSLVAGPLLAERGEQFF. The chain has TRBV5-1 and TRBJ2-1, with 7 bases matching TRBD2. The CDR3 has 19 residues. The V and J ends lost 0 bases and 9 bases, in that order; junction bases with no gene match: 21. Looked up from germline, CDR1 is SGHRS and CDR2 is YFSETQ.

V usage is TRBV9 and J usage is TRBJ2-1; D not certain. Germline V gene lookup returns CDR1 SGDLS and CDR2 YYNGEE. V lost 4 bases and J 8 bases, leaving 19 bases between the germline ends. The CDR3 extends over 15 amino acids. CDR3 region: CASSRVPRLRDEQFF. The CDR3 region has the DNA TGTGCCAGCAGCCGAGTTCCTCGATTACGCGATGAGCAGTTCTTC.

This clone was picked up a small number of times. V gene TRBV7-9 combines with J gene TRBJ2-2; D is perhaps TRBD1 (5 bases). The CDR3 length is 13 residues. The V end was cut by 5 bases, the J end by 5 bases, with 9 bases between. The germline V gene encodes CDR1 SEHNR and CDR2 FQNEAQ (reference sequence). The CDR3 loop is CASSDQGTGELFF. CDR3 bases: TGTGCCAGCAGCGATCAGGGAACCGGGGAGCTGTTTTTT.

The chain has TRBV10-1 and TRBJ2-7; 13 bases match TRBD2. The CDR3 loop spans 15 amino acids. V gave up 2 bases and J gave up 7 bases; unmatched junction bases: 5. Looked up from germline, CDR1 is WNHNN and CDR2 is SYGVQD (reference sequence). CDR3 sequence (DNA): TGCGCCAGCAGTGAGCGGACTAGCGGGAGAGGTGAGCAGTACTTC. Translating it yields CASSERTSGRGEQYF.

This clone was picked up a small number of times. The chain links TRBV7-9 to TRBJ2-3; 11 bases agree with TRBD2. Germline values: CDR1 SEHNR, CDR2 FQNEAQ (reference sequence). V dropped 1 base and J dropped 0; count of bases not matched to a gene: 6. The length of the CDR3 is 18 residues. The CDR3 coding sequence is TGTGCCAGCAGCTTAGGGACTAGCGGGCCGGATAGCACAGATACGCAGTATTTT. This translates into CASSLGTSGPDSTDTQYF.

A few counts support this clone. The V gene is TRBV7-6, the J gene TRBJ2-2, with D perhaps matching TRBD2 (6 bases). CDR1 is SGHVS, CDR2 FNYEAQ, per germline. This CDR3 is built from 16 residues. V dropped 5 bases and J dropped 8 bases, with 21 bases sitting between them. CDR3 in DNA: TGTGCCAGCAGCCACGGCGGGGCGAGGGAGAAGGGGGAGCTGTTTTTT. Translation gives CASSHGGAREKGELFF.

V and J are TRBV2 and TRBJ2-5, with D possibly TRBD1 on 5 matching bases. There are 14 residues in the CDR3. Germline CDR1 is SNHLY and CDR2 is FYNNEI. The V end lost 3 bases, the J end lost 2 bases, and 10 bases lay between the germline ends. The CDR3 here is CASSDRARQETQYF. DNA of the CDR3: TGTGCCAGCAGTGACAGGGCGCGGCAAGAGACCCAGTACTTC.

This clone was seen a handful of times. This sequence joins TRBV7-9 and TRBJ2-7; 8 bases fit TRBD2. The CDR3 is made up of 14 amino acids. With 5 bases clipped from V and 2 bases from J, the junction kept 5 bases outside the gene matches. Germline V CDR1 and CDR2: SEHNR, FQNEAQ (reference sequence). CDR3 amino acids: CASSLSGNTYEQYF. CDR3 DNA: TGTGCCAGCAGCCTTAGCGGGAACACCTACGAGCAGTACTTC.

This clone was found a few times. CDR3 in amino acids: CATLKREGPGELFF. The CDR3 DNA follows: TGTGCCACCTTAAAGCGGGAGGGCCCCGGGGAGCTGTTTTTT. J is TRBJ2-2 and V is TRBV19, with 10 nucleotides matching TRBD2. J lost 6 bases, V lost 10 bases, and 8 bases had no gene match. The CDR3 length is 14 residues. Germline CDR1 is LNHDA and CDR2 is SQIVND (reference sequence).

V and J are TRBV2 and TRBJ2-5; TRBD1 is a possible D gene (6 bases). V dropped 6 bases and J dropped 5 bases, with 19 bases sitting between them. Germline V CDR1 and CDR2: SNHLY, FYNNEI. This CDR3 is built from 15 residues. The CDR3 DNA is TGTGCCAGCAGCGATTTCCAGGGGATCGGGGAGACCCAGTACTTC. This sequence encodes CASSDFQGIGETQYF.

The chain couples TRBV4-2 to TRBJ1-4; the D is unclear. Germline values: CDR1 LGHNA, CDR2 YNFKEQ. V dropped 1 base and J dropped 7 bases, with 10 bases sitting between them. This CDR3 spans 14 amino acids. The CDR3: CASSQAYGGEKLFF. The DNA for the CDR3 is TGTGCCAGCAGCCAAGCGTATGGAGGTGAAAAACTGTTTTTT.

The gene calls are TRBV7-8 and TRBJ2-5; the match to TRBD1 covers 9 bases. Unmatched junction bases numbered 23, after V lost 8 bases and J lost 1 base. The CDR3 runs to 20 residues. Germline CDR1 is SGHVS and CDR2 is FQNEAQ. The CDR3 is CASLRYRDRVEGGVQETQYF. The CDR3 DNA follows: TGTGCCAGCTTACGATACCGGGACAGGGTAGAGGGGGGGGTCCAAGAGACCCAGTACTTC.

CDR3 DNA: TGCGCCAGCAGCCCCACCGAACTAGCCAAAAACATTCAGTACTTC. It yields the protein CASSPTELAKNIQYF. The genes are TRBV5-1 and TRBJ2-4; D unresolved. V was clipped by 4 bases and J by 0 bases, with 11 bases between them. The CDR3 sequence is 15 residues long. The V gene's germline CDR1 is SGHRS and CDR2 YFSETQ. The variable domain in full, with the rest retrieved from reference TRBV5-1 and TRBJ2-4, is KAGVTQTPRYLIKTRGQQVTLSCSPISGHRSVSWYQQTPGQGLQFLFEYFSETQRNKGNFPGRFSGRQFSNSRSEMNVSTLELGDSALYLCASSPTELAKNIQYFGAGTRLSVL.

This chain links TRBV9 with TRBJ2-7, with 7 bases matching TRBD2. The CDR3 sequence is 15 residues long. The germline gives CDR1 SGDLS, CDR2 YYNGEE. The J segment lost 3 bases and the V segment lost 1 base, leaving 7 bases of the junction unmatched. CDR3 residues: CASSVSGGGLYEQYF. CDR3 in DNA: TGTGCCAGCAGCGTATCGGGGGGAGGGCTCTACGAGCAGTACTTC.

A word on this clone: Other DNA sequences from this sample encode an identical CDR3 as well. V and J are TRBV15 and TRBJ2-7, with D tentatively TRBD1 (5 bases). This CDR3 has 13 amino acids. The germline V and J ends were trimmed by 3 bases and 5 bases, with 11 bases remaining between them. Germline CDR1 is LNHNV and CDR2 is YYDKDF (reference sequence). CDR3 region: CATSRSRTNEQYF. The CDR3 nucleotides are TGTGCCACCAGCAGGAGTAGGACAAACGAGCAGTACTTC.

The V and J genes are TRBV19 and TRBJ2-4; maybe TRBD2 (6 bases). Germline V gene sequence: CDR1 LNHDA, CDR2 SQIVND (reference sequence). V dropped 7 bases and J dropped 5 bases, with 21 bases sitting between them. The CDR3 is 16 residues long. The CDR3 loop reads CASTLGGSGAQNIQYF. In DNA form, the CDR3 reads TGTGCCAGTACCCTTGGGGGGTCGGGCGCCCAAAACATTCAGTACTTC.